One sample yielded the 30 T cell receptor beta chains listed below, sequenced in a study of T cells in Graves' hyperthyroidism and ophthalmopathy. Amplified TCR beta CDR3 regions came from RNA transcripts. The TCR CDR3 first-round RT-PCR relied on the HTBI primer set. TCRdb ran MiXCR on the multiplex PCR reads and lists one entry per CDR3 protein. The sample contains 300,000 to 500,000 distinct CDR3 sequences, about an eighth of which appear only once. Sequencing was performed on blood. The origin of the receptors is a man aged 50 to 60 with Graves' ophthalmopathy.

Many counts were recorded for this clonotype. CDR3 loop: CASSPDGDTDTQYF. The CDR3 DNA follows: TGTGCCAGCAGCCCCGACGGGGACACAGATACGCAGTATTTT. This chain connects TRBV7-9 to TRBJ2-3; D possibly corresponds to TRBD2 (5 bases). Trimming took 5 bases from V and 2 from J, leaving 11 bases between them. This CDR3 is 14 amino acids long. The germline CDR1 and CDR2 sequences are SEHNR and FQNEAQ (reference sequence).

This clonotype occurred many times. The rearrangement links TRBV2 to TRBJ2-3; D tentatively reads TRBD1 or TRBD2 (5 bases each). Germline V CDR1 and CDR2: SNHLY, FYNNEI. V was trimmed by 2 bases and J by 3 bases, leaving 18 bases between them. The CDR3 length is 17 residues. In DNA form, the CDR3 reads TGTGCCAGCAGTGAATGGCGGGCGCTCGAGGGGACAGATACGCAGTATTTT. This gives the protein CASSEWRALEGTDTQYF.

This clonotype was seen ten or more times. The CDR3 region is CASSYSTGFDGYTF. The DNA for the CDR3 is TGTGCCAGCAGTTACTCGACAGGGTTCGATGGCTACACCTTC. The V gene is TRBV6-5, the J gene TRBJ1-2; 7 positions agree with TRBD1. The ends lost 0 bases at V and 6 bases at J; junction bases unmatched: 4. Germline-derived CDR1 and CDR2 are MNHEY and SVGAGI. CDR3 size: 14 residues.

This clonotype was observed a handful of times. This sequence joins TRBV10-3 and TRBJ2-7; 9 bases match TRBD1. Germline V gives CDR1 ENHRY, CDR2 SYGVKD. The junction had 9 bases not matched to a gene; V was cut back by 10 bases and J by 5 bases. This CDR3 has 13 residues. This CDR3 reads CATPGQGRDEQYF. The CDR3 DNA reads TGTGCCACACCGGGACAGGGCAGAGACGAGCAGTACTTC.

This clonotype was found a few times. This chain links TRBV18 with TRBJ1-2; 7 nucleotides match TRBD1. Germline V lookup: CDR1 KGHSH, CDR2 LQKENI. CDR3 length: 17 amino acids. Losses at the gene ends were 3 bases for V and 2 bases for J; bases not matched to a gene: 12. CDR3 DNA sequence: TGTGCCAGCTCACCGGATTGGACAGGACCCTTAAACTATGGCTACACCTTC. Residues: CASSPDWTGPLNYGYTF.

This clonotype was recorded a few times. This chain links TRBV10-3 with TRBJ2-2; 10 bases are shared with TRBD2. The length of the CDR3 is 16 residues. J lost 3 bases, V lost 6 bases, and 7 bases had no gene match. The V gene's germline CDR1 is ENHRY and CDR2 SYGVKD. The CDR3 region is CAISNGLAEYTGELFF. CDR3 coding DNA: TGTGCCATCAGCAACGGACTAGCGGAATACACCGGGGAGCTGTTTTTT.

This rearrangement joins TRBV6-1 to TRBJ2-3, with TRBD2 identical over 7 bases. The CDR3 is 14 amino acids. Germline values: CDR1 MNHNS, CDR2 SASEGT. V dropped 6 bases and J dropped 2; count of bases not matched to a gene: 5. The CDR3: CASRPGGFTDTQYF. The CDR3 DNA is TGTGCCAGCAGGCCGGGGGGATTCACAGATACGCAGTATTTT.

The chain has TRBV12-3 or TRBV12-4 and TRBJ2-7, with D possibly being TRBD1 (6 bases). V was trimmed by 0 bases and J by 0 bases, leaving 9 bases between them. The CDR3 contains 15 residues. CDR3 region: CASSLAQGISYEQYF. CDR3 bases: TGTGCCAGCAGTTTAGCGCAGGGGATCTCCTACGAGCAGTACTTC.

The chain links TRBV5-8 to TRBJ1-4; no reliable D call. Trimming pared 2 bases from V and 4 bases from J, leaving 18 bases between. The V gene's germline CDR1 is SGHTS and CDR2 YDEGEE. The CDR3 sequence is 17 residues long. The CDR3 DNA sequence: TGTGCCAGCAGCTTAATGACAAGAACGCGGGGTAATGAAAAACTGTTTTTT. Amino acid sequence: CASSLMTRTRGNEKLFF.

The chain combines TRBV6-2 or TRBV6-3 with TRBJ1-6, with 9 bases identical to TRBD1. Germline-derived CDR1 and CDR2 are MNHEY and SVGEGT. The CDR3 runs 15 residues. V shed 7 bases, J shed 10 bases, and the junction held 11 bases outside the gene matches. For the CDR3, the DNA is TGTGCCAGCATCCGACGGGGACAGGGTGCCTCACCCCTCCACTTT. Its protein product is CASIRRGQGASPLHF.

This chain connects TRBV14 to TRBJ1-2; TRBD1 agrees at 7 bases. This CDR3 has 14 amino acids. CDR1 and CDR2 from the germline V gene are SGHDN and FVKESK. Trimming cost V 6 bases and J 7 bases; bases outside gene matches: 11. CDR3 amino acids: CASSRAGGTRGYTF. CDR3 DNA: TGTGCCAGCAGTCGGGCAGGGGGTACTCGTGGCTACACCTTC.

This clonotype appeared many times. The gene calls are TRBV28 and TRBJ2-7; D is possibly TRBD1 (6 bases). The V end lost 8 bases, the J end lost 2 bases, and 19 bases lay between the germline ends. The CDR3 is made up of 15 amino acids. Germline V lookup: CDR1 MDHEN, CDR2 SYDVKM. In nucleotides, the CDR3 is TGTGCCAGCGGCCCTCCAGGGGCCGAACCCTACGAGCAGTACTTC. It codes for CASGPPGAEPYEQYF.

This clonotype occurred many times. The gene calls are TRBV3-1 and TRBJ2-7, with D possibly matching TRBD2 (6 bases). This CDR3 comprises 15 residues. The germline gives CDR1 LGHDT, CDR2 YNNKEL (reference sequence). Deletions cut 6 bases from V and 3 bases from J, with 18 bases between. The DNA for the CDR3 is TGTGCCAGCAGTCAGAGCGGGTCTCGGGGCTACGAGCAGTACTTC. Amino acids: CASSQSGSRGYEQYF.

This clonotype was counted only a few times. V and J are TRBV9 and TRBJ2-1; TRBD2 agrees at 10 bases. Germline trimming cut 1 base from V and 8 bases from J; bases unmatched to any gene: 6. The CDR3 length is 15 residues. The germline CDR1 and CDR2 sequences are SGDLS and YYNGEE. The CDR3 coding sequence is TGTGCCAGCAGCGTATTAACTAGCGGGAAGGATGAGCAGTTCTTC. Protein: CASSVLTSGKDEQFF.

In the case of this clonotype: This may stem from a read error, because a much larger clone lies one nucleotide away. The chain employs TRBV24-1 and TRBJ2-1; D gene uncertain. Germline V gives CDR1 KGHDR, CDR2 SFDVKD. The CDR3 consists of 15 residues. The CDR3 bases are TGTGCCACCAGTGATTTAGGGCGGTTCTACAATGAGCAGTCCTTC. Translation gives CATSDLGRFYNEQSF.

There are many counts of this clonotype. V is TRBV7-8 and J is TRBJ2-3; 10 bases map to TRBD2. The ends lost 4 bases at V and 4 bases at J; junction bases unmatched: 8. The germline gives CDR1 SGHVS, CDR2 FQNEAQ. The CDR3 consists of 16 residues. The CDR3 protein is CASSSTSGARADTQYF. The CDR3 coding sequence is TGTGCCAGCAGCTCTACTAGCGGGGCCAGAGCAGATACGCAGTATTTT.

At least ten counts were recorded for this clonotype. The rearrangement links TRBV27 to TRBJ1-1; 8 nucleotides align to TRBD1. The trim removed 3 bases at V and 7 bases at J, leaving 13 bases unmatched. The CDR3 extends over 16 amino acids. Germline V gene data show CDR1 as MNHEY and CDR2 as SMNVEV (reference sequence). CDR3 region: CASSLTGGQGASEAFF. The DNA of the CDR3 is TGTGCCAGCAGTTTGACGGGGGGGCAGGGGGCGAGTGAAGCTTTCTTT.

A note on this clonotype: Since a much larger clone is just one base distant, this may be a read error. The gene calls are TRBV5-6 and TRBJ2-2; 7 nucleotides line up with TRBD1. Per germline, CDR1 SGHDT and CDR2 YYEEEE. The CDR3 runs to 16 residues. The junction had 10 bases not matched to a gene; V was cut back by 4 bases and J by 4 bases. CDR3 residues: CASSRLGQRITGELFF. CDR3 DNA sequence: TGTGCCAGCAGCCGTCTGGGACAGAGAATCACCGGGGAGCTGTTTTTT.

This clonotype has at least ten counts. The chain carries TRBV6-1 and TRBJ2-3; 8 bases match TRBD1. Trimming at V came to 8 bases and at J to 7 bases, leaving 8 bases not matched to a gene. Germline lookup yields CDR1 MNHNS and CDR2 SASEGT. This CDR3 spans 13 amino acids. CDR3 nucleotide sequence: TGTGCCAGCCTAAAGACAGGGGAATATACGCAGTATTTT. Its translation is CASLKTGEYTQYF.

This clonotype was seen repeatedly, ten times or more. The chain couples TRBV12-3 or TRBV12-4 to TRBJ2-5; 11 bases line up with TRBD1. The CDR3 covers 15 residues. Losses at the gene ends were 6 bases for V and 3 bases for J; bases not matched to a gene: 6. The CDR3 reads CASRARTGGEETQYF. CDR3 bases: TGTGCCAGCAGGGCTCGGACAGGGGGCGAAGAGACCCAGTACTTC.

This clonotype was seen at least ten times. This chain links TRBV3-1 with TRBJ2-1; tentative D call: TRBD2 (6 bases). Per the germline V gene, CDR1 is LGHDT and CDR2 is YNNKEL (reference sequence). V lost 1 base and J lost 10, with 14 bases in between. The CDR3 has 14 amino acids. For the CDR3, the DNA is TGTGCCAGCAGCCAAGGACTAGGTGTGGGGGAGCAGTTCTTC. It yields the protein CASSQGLGVGEQFF.

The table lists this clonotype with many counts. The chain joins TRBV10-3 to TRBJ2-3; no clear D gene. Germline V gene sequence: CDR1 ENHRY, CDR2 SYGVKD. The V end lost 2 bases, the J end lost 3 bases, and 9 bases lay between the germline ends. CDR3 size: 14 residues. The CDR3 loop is CAISEAQNTDTQYF. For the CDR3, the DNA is TGTGCCATCAGTGAGGCCCAGAATACAGATACGCAGTATTTT.

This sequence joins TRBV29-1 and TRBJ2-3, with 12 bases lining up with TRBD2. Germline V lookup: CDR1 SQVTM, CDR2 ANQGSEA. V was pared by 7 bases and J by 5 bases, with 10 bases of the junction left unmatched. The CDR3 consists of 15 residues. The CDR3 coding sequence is TGCAGCGCCGCGACTAGCGGGAGACGGGGAGATACGCAGTATTTT. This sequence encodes CSAATSGRRGDTQYF.

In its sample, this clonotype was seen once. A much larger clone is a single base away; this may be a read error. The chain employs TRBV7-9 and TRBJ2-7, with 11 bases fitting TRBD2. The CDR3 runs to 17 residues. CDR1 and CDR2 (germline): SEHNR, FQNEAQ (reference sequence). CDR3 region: CASSLGLAVESSYEQHF. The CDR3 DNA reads TGTGCCAGCAGCCTGGGACTAGCGGTCGAATCCTCCTACGAGCAGCACTTC.

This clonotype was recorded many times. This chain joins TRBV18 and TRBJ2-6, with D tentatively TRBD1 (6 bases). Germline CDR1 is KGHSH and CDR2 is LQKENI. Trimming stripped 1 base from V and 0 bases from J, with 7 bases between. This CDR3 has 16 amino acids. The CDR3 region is CASSPRQASGANVLTF. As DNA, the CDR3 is TGTGCCAGCTCACCACGACAGGCCTCTGGGGCCAACGTCCTGACTTTC.

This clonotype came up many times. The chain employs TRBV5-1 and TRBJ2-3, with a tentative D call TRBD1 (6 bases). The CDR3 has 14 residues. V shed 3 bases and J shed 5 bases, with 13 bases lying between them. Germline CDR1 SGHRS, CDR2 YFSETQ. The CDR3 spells CASSYRQDQDTQYF. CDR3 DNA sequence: TGCGCCAGCAGCTACCGACAGGACCAAGATACGCAGTATTTT.

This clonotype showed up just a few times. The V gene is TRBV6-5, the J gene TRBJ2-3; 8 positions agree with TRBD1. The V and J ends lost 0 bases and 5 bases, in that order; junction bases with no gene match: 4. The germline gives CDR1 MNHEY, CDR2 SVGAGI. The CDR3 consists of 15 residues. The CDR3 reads CASSYSPGGEDTQYF. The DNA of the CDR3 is TGTGCCAGCAGTTACTCGCCAGGGGGCGAAGATACGCAGTATTTT.

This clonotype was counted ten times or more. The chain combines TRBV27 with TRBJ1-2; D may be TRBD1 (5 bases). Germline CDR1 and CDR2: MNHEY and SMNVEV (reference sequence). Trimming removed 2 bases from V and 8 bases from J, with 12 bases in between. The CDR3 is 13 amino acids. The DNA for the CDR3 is TGTGCCAGCAGTTTAACTTCAGGGTCCGGCTACACCTTC. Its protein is CASSLTSGSGYTF.

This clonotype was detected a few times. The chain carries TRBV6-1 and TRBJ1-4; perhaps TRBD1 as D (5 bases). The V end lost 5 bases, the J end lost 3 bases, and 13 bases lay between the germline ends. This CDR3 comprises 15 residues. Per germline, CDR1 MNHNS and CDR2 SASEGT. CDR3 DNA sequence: TGTGCCAGCAGTAGAGGGGTGGAATCTAATGAAAAACTGTTTTTT. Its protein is CASSRGVESNEKLFF.

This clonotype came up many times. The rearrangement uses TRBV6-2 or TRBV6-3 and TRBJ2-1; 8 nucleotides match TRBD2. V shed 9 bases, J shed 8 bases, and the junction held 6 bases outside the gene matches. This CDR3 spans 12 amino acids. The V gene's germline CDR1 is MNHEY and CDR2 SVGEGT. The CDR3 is CARVGRGYEQFF. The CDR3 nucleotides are TGTGCCAGGGTCGGGAGGGGCTATGAGCAGTTCTTC.